A selection of T cell receptor beta chains follows, all from one sample in a study of CD8 T cells in Susac syndrome. TCRdb analysed the immunoSEQ multiplex PCR reads with MiXCR anew, one entry per CDR3 protein. The table has approximately 200,000 distinct CDR3 sequences, over 90% seen once. The material sequenced was CD4+ T cells from PBMCs. These TCRs come from a human donor with multiple sclerosis. Each CDR3 is given with its conserved first and last residue. Each record gives: clone size, J gene, D gene, V gene, CDR3 DNA, CDR3 protein. A D gene is named only where the DNA matches it firmly. Expanded clones are given a class, and other clones once, few, many or no size at all.

>.|TRBJ1-5|.|TRBV28
TGTGCCAGCAGACGTTGGGGGGCATCTAGCAATCAGCCCCAGCATTTT
CASRRWGASSNQPQHF
>.|TRBJ1-1|TRBD1|TRBV15
TGTGCCACCAGCAGTGGGACAGGGAACACTGAAGCTTTCTTT
CATSSGTGNTEAFF
>.|TRBJ2-5|TRBD1|TRBV9
TGTGCCAGTAATCGACAGGGGTTTGAGGAGACCCAGTACTTC
CASNRQGFEETQYF
>.|TRBJ1-6|.|TRBV27
TGTGCCAGCACCCGGGTCCCCAGTTCACCCCTCCACTTT
CASTRVPSSPLHF
>.|TRBJ2-1|TRBD2|TRBV20-1
TGCAGTGCTAGGTCTAGCGGGGGGGCCCGCGCCAATGAGCAGTTCTTC
CSARSSGGARANEQFF
>.|TRBJ1-1|TRBD1|TRBV5-1
TGCGCCAGCTCCGGGACAGGGCCGAACACTGAAGCTTTCTTT
CASSGTGPNTEAFF
>.|TRBJ2-1|.|TRBV9
TGTGCCAGCAGCGTAGTAGCCTTGGTCAGCTCCTACAATGAGCAGTTCTTC
CASSVVALVSSYNEQFF
>once|TRBJ2-5|TRBD2|TRBV9
TGTGCCAGCAGCGTGTCTAGCGGGGGGGTACTGGAGACCCAGTACTTC
CASSVSSGGVLETQYF
>.|TRBJ2-4|.|TRBV25-1
TGTGCCAGCAGTGGAGTAGGCCAAGGGGGAGCCAAAAACATTCAGTACTTC
CASSGVGQGGAKNIQYF
>.|TRBJ1-2|TRBD1|TRBV7-2
TGTGCCAGCAGCTTATCCGGGACAGGGGCTGGCTACACCTTC
CASSLSGTGAGYTF
>once|TRBJ1-1|TRBD1|TRBV18
TGTGCCAGCTCACCAACAGGGGGGAACACTGAAGCTTTCTTT
CASSPTGGNTEAFF
>once|TRBJ1-2|TRBD1|TRBV30
TGTGCCTCGGGACAGCCGCTCTATGGCTACACCTTC
CASGQPLYGYTF
>.|TRBJ2-5|.|TRBV5-1
TGCGCCAGCAGCTTAACCGAATTACTACAAGAGACCCAGTACTTC
CASSLTELLQETQYF
>once|TRBJ2-2|TRBD1|TRBV15
TGTGCCACCAGCAGGGACAGGGCCGGTAGCACCGGGGAGCTGTTTTTT
CATSRDRAGSTGELFF
>.|TRBJ1-6|.|TRBV30
TGTGCCTGGAGAAGACTCGAATCACCCCTCCACTTT
CAWRRLESPLHF
>.|TRBJ2-5|.|TRBV7-7
TGTGCTAGCAGCAAGGGAGCAGGGGTCCAAGAGACCCAGTACTTC
CASSKGAGVQETQYF
>.|TRBJ2-1|.|TRBV14
TGTGCCAGCAGCCCGGCAGACTATTACAATGAGCAGTTCTTC
CASSPADYYNEQFF
>once|TRBJ2-3|TRBD2|TRBV25-1
TGTGCCAGCAGTACAACTAGCGGGGTCACAGATACGCAGTATTTT
CASSTTSGVTDTQYF
>.|TRBJ1-3|.|TRBV9
TGTGCCAGCAGCGTAGGGTTGGGGTATGGAAACACCATATATTTT
CASSVGLGYGNTIYF
>.|TRBJ1-2|.|TRBV3-1
TGTGCCAGCAGCCTAACCGGGCCATCTAACTATGGCTACACCTTC
CASSLTGPSNYGYTF
>.|TRBJ2-7|.|TRBV12-3/TRBV12-4
TGTGCCAGCAGGTCCGGCGGGGGCATGTACGAGCAGTACTTC
CASRSGGGMYEQYF
>.|TRBJ1-5|TRBD1|TRBV29-1
TGCAGCGTTGGGACAGGGTCGCATCAGCCCCAGCATTTT
CSVGTGSHQPQHF
>.|TRBJ1-5|.|TRBV3-1
TGTGCCAGCAGCCCCGCGACAGGTGATCAGCCCCAGCATTTT
CASSPATGDQPQHF
>.|TRBJ2-7|.|TRBV18
TGTGCCAGCTCACCGTCAAGGGGTACCTACGAGCAGTACTTC
CASSPSRGTYEQYF
>.|TRBJ2-2|.|TRBV3-1
TGTGCCAGCAGCCAAGACATGGGAACCGGGGAGCTGTTTTTT
CASSQDMGTGELFF
>.|TRBJ1-2|.|TRBV30
TGTGCCTGGGCGAGGCGTGACGGCTACACCTTC
CAWARRDGYTF
>.|TRBJ2-1|.|TRBV3-1
TGTGCCAGCAGCCTCCCCGGGACTGAGCAGTTCTTC
CASSLPGTEQFF
>.|TRBJ1-6|.|TRBV18
TGTGCCAGCTCACCAGGGATTAATTCACCCCTCCACTTT
CASSPGINSPLHF
>.|TRBJ2-5|TRBD1|TRBV5-1
TGCGCCAGCAGCTGGCAGGGGACAGGGGGCACGGAGACCCAGTACTTC
CASSWQGTGGTETQYF
>.|TRBJ2-1|TRBD1|TRBV20-1
TGCAGTGCTACCCCAGGACAGGGGGATGAGCAGTTCTTC
CSATPGQGDEQFF
>.|TRBJ1-5|.|TRBV29-1
TGCAGCGTTGCCGGGGCCGATCAGCCCCAGCATTTT
CSVAGADQPQHF
>.|TRBJ1-6|.|TRBV20-1
TGCAGTGCTAGAGGGGGGGCGAGGTGGGATAATTCACCCCTCCACTTT
CSARGGARWDNSPLHF
>.|TRBJ1-5|.|TRBV29-1
TGCAGCGTTGGGGACGGAGTTCAGCCCCAGCATTTT
CSVGDGVQPQHF
>.|TRBJ2-6|.|TRBV3-1
TGTGCCAGCAGCCCCCGGGGGGCGCAAGGGGCCAACGTCCTGACTTTC
CASSPRGAQGANVLTF
>.|TRBJ2-1|TRBD2|TRBV30
TGTGCCTGGAGTGTAAAAGCGGGGTGGGGCAATGAGCAGTTCTTC
CAWSVKAGWGNEQFF
>.|TRBJ1-2|.|TRBV9
TGTGCCAGCAGCGACTACACGGTTAGTGGCTACACCTTC
CASSDYTVSGYTF
>.|TRBJ1-1|.|TRBV29-1
TGCAGCGTGACAACAGGGATGGCGAACACTGAAGCTTTCTTT
CSVTTGMANTEAFF
>.|TRBJ2-5|TRBD2|TRBV4-1
TGCGCCAGCAGCCCGTCCCTCACTAGCGGGGGGGCCGATCGGGAGACCCAGTACTTC
CASSPSLTSGGADRETQYF
>.|TRBJ2-1|TRBD1|TRBV12-3/TRBV12-4
TGTGCCAGCAGTCCACAGGGGAGCACCAATGAGCAGTTCTTC
CASSPQGSTNEQFF
>.|TRBJ2-5|.|TRBV12-3/TRBV12-4
TGTGCCAGCAGGCCGGGACGAGGGGAGACCCAGTACTTC
CASRPGRGETQYF
>.|TRBJ2-7|TRBD1|TRBV27
TGTGCCAGCAGTTCCCCTACTTTGGGACAGGGGCTCGAGCAGTACTTC
CASSSPTLGQGLEQYF
>.|TRBJ2-3|.|TRBV24-1
TGTGCCACCAGTGATGAGGGCACAGATACGCAGTATTTT
CATSDEGTDTQYF
>.|TRBJ1-2|TRBD1|TRBV29-1
TGCAGCGTGCGACAGGGAAGCTCTGGCTACACCTTC
CSVRQGSSGYTF
>.|TRBJ1-1|.|TRBV20-1
TGCAGTGCTAGGTGGGGAGAGATAACTTTCTTT
CSARWGEITFF
>.|TRBJ2-5|.|TRBV3-1
TGTGCCAGCAGCCAAGATAACAGTAAGACCCAGTACTTC
CASSQDNSKTQYF
>.|TRBJ2-7|TRBD1|TRBV6-5
TGTGCCAGCACCCGGGACAGGGGTCCTTACGAGCAGTACTTC
CASTRDRGPYEQYF
>.|TRBJ2-1|TRBD2|TRBV3-1
TGTGCCAGCAGCCAAAGCGGGGACTACAATGAGCAGTTCTTC
CASSQSGDYNEQFF
>.|TRBJ1-3|TRBD1|TRBV30
TGTGCCTGGACAACAGGGGGCGCGCGCGGAAACACCATATATTTT
CAWTTGGARGNTIYF
>.|TRBJ2-5|TRBD1|TRBV29-1
TGCAGCGTTTCTCTCAGGGGGCCGGGAGAGACCCAGTACTTC
CSVSLRGPGETQYF
>.|TRBJ1-1|.|TRBV9
TGTGCCAGCAGCGTTCTTGGGAACACTGAAGCTTTCTTT
CASSVLGNTEAFF
>.|TRBJ1-1|.|TRBV3-1
TGTGCCAGCAGCCAAGGTAGGACAATGAACACTGAAGCTTTCTTT
CASSQGRTMNTEAFF
>once|TRBJ1-2|.|TRBV20-1
TGCAGTGCCCTCCAGAGCTATGGCTACACCTTC
CSALQSYGYTF
>.|TRBJ2-1|TRBD2|TRBV3-1
TGTGCCAGCAGTTACGCGGCTAGCGGGGGGGGTTACAATGAGCAGTTCTTC
CASSYAASGGGYNEQFF